Listed here are 9 T cell receptor beta chains from one sample, sequenced in a study of regulatory T cells in long-lasting Graves disease. Arm-PCR with iRepertoire HTBI primers amplified the CDR3 regions for these TCR beta libraries. From the multiplex PCR reads, TCRdb called clonotypes with MiXCR, one entry per CDR3 protein. The data hold roughly 300,000 distinct CDR3 sequences, with 15% to 20% observed a single time. The time point is: persistent/refractory GD, antithyroid drugs over 5 years with positive TRAb. Extracted PBMC RNA gave rise to the TCR library. Sequencing was performed on peripheral blood mononuclear cells (PBMCs), taken when the disease was refractory, from a patient treated with antithyroid drugs. These receptors were obtained from a female donor with Graves disease.

In this sample, this clonotype turned up many times. The chain recombines TRBV28 with TRBJ2-7; D possibly matches TRBD1 or TRBD2 (6 bases each). The V end was cut by 4 bases, the J end by 5 bases, with 18 bases between. Germline V lookup: CDR1 MDHEN, CDR2 SYDVKM. The CDR3 has 15 amino acids. The CDR3 protein is CASSSPRGARDEQYF. The CDR3 bases are TGTGCCAGCAGTTCACCTAGGGGGGCCAGGGACGAGCAGTACTTC. The whole variable domain, remainder taken from reference TRBV28 and TRBJ2-7, is DVKVTQSSRYLVKRTGEKVFLECVQDMDHENMFWYRQDPGLGLRLIYFSYDVKMKEKGDIPEGYSVSREKKERFSLILESASTNQTSMYLCASSSPRGARDEQYFGPGTRLTVT.

About this clonotype itself: A clone one base away is much larger, so this may be a read error. The chain couples TRBV12-3 or TRBV12-4 to TRBJ2-7; D gene uncertain. The CDR3 is made up of 15 amino acids. The CDR3 DNA follows: TGTACCAGCAGTCCCGACGGTCTCCTCTCCTACGAGCAGTACTTC. This encodes CTSSPDGLLSYEQYF.

In its sample, this clonotype was seen many times. The chain combines TRBV12-3 or TRBV12-4 with TRBJ1-2; D is possibly TRBD1 (5 bases). The CDR3 consists of 13 residues. V lost 7 bases and J lost 11, with 20 bases in between. The chain's CDR3 is CASKIRGGEDYTF. The CDR3 DNA is TGTGCCAGCAAAATCCGGGGGGGGGAGGATTACACCTTC.

With respect to this clonotype: A single base separates this from a much larger clone, so it may be a read error. The chain links TRBV10-3 to TRBJ2-6; possible D gene TRBD1, 6 bases. The length of the CDR3 is 14 residues. Germline values: CDR1 ENHRY, CDR2 SYGVKD. The CDR3 region is CAISAGVGANVQTF. Here the CDR3 DNA reads TGTGCCATCAGTGCAGGGGTAGGGGCCAACGTCCAGACTTTC.

This clonotype was seen ten or more times. The V call is TRBV11-2, the J call TRBJ2-4; 10 bases are shared with TRBD1. This CDR3 comprises 19 residues. V dropped 2 bases and J dropped 0; count of bases not matched to a gene: 10. The germline gives CDR1 SGHAT, CDR2 FQNNGV. For the CDR3, the DNA is TGTGCCAGCAGCTTACATCGTTTGGGACAGGGGAGAGCCAAAAACATTCAGTACTTC. Translating gives CASSLHRLGQGRAKNIQYF.

This clonotype has more than one count but fewer than ten. This chain links TRBV11-3 with TRBJ2-2; D gene uncertain. This CDR3 has 15 amino acids. Per germline, CDR1 SGHNT and CDR2 YENEEA. Between the trimmed V and J ends, which lost 5 bases and 0 bases, there was a span of 10 bases. As DNA, the CDR3 is TGTGCCAGCAGCCCAGACGACGCGAACACCGGGGAGCTGTTTTTT. Translating it yields CASSPDDANTGELFF.

This clonotype was observed many times. The chain combines TRBV6-5 with TRBJ1-2, with D possibly TRBD1 on 5 matching bases. Trimming pared 0 bases from V and 8 bases from J, leaving 16 bases between. Germline V gene data show CDR1 as MNHEY and CDR2 as SVGAGI. The CDR3 has 15 amino acids. CDR3: CASSYSDTKSQGYTF. As DNA, the CDR3 is TGTGCCAGCAGTTACTCGGACACTAAAAGCCAGGGCTACACCTTC.

There are a few counts of this clonotype. The CDR3 DNA sequence: TGTGCCAGCAGCTCCGAGATTCGGGGCCGGAGCTTCTTT. This translates into CASSSEIRGRSFF. This chain connects TRBV7-8 to TRBJ1-1; weak D call: TRBD1 (5 bases). CDR1 and CDR2 (germline): SGHVS, FQNEAQ. This CDR3 spans 13 amino acids. Trimming pared 4 bases from V and 14 bases from J, leaving 20 bases between.

The chain combines TRBV6-1 with TRBJ1-5; D is unclear. V was trimmed by 4 bases and J by 5 bases, leaving 12 bases between them. Germline-derived CDR1 and CDR2 are MNHNS and SASEGT. The CDR3 totals 14 residues. DNA for the CDR3: TGTGCCAGCAGTGGGGTGGGCTGGGATCAGCCCCAGCATTTT. It codes for CASSGVGWDQPQHF.